These 32 T cell receptor beta chains were sequenced from one sample in a study of T cell clonality in common variable immunodeficiency. Sequencing used immunoSEQ multiplex PCR; TCRdb keeps in-frame clones, though not all of them. The repertoire shows tens of thousands of clones, none seen only once; the top ten take roughly an eighth. The sequenced material came from peripheral blood mononuclear cells. Source of these receptors: a person aged 18 to 70 in good health.

There are many counts of this clone. The read ends 3 residues shy of where the CDR3 ends; the end is completed using the germline J gene. The chain has TRBV18 and TRBJ2-7, with TRBD2 matching over 7 bases. CDR1 and CDR2 (germline): KGHSH, LQKENI. V lost 6 bases, J lost 3 bases, and 11 bases stayed unmatched. This CDR3 region has 15 residues. The CDR3 is CASSLRASGVYEQYF. CDR3 DNA, as far as it was read: TGTGCCAGCTCCCTCCGGGCCAGCGGGGTCTACGAG.

In the case of this clone: The read terminates 3 residues before the CDR3 end, so the remaining end is supplied by the germline J gene. The V gene is TRBV11-2, the J gene TRBJ1-4, with D unresolved. The V end lost 1 base, the J end lost 3 bases, and 9 bases lay between the germline ends. CDR3 length equals 15 residues. Germline loops: CDR1 SGHAT, CDR2 FQNNGV. The covered CDR3 bases are TGTGCCAGCAGCTTAGGAGGTCTCCCTAATGAAAAA. It specifies CASSLGGLPNEK. The complete CDR3 sequence is CASSLGGLPNEKLFF. Full variable domain (missing parts from reference TRBV11-2 and TRBJ1-4): EAGVAQSPRYKIIEKRQSVAFWCNPISGHATLYWYQQILGQGPKLLIQFQNNGVVDDSQLPKDRFSAERLKGVDSTLKIQPAKLEDSAVYLCASSLGGLPNEKLFFGSGTQLSVL.

Remarks on this clone: The sequence runs out 3 residues before the end of the CDR3; the remainder is reconstructed from the germline J gene. This rearrangement joins TRBV7-2 to TRBJ1-5; D call uncertain. Germline V gene sequence: CDR1 SGHTA, CDR2 FQGNSA. Trimming stripped 1 base from V and 5 bases from J, with 9 bases between. The CDR3 runs 14 residues. The sequenced part of the CDR3 DNA is TGTGCCAGCAGCTTAGGGTCAGGCCATCAGCCC. The encoded protein is CASSLGSGHQP. In full, the CDR3 is CASSLGSGHQPQHF.

Many counts were recorded for this clone. The sequenced fragment ends 3 residues before the CDR3 boundary, so the rest is inferred from the germline J gene. The genes are TRBV20-1 and TRBJ1-2; D uncertain. This CDR3 has 12 residues. CDR1 DFQATT and CDR2 SNEGSKA come from the germline V gene (reference sequence). Trimming left V 3 bases short and J 4 bases short, with 9 bases between. CDR3 protein: CSASSKGYGYTF. Partial CDR3 DNA: TGCAGTGCTAGCTCAAAGGGCTATGGC.

This clone has only a few counts. Read coverage stops 3 residues before the CDR3 terminus; the germline J gene supplies the remainder. This chain uses TRBV7-8 with TRBJ1-1; 10 bases match TRBD1. The CDR3 is 14 residues long. J lost 0 bases, V lost 10 bases, and 5 bases had no gene match. CDR1 and CDR2 (germline): SGHVS, FQNEAQ. CDR3 DNA (partial): TGTGCCACCGTGGACAGGGGGATGAACACTGAA. Translated, it gives CATVDRGMNTE. The complete CDR3 reads CATVDRGMNTEAFF.

This clone was recorded at least ten times. The CDR3 region is CASSSGTVGEKLFF. CDR3 DNA (partial): TGTGCCAGCAGTTCCGGGACAGTCGGGGAAAAA. V and J are TRBV28 and TRBJ1-4; TRBD1 matches 7 bases. The CDR3 extends 3 residues past the end of the read, so its final part is completed from the germline J gene. Trimming removed 4 bases from V and 8 bases from J; junction bases left unmatched: 7. Germline-derived CDR1 and CDR2 are MDHEN and SYDVKM. CDR3 size: 14 residues. Combining the CDR3 with reference TRBV28 and TRBJ1-4 gives the whole variable domain DVKVTQSSRYLVKRTGEKVFLECVQDMDHENMFWYRQDPGLGLRLIYFSYDVKMKEKGDIPEGYSVSREKKERFSLILESASTNQTSMYLCASSSGTVGEKLFFGSGTQLSVL.

The table lists this clone with many counts. The read ends 3 residues before the CDR3 terminus; that terminus is restored from the germline J gene. The chain is built from TRBV6-1 and TRBJ2-1; D is perhaps TRBD2 (5 bases). This CDR3 region has 16 residues. Trimming took 4 bases from V and 3 from J, leaving 16 bases between them. Germline V gives CDR1 MNHNS, CDR2 SASEGT. The CDR3 here is CASSGNSEGFYNEQFF. Incomplete CDR3 DNA: TGTGCCAGCAGTGGGAATAGCGAGGGATTCTACAATGAG.

This clone showed up many times. The read ends 3 residues before the CDR3 terminus; that terminus is restored from the germline J gene. The chain carries TRBV6-2 or TRBV6-3 and TRBJ2-2, with D maybe TRBD2 (6 bases). Germline V gene data show CDR1 as MNHEY and CDR2 as SVGEGT. The CDR3 length is 16 residues. Between the trimmed V and J ends, which lost 4 bases and 0 bases, there was a span of 12 bases. This CDR3 reads CASSWGLNANTGELFF. Partial CDR3 DNA: TGTGCCAGCAGTTGGGGACTCAATGCGAACACCGGGGAG.

This clone was seen at least ten times. The read ends 3 residues early relative to the CDR3; the germline J gene fills the gap. The chain joins TRBV7-9 to TRBJ2-7; 12 positions agree with TRBD1. The germline CDR1 and CDR2 sequences are SEHNR and FQNEAQ (reference sequence). The CDR3 contains 15 residues. The trim removed 3 bases at V and 4 bases at J, leaving 4 bases unmatched. The CDR3 sequence is CASSFGTGGKYEQYF. Partial CDR3 DNA: TGTGCCAGCAGCTTCGGGACAGGGGGCAAATACGAG.

This clone was counted at least ten times. The read stops 3 residues short of the end of the CDR3; the missing end is completed from the germline J gene. This chain connects TRBV20-1 to TRBJ2-1; 10 bases are shared with TRBD2. Germline V CDR1 and CDR2: DFQATT, SNEGSKA (reference sequence). The CDR3 extends over 14 amino acids. With V trimmed by 7 bases and J by 6 bases, 9 bases remained unmatched. CDR3 DNA, as far as it was read: TGCAGTGGCCTAGCGGGGGCGCGGTCCAATGAG. As protein: CSGLAGARSNE. The whole CDR3 protein reads CSGLAGARSNEQFF.

This clone occurred many times. The read stops 3 residues short of the end of the CDR3; the missing end is completed from the germline J gene. The chain carries TRBV20-1 and TRBJ2-3, with D tentatively TRBD2 (7 bases). Per germline, CDR1 DFQATT and CDR2 SNEGSKA (reference sequence). The CDR3 has 15 amino acids. Trimming removed 7 bases from V and 4 bases from J, with 21 bases in between. The covered CDR3 bases are TGCAGTGGAGGGGGGGGGCGGTTCGCGGCAGATACG. This translates into CSGGGGRFAADT. The whole CDR3 protein reads CSGGGGRFAADTQYF.

This clone occurred many times. The read ends 3 residues before the CDR3 terminus; that terminus is restored from the germline J gene. The chain recombines TRBV20-1 with TRBJ1-3; 8 bases fit TRBD1. This CDR3 comprises 15 residues. J lost 4 bases, V lost 4 bases, and 9 bases had no gene match. Germline V gene sequence: CDR1 DFQATT, CDR2 SNEGSKA (reference sequence). CDR3 amino acids: CSAMPWGDRGNTIYF. The covered CDR3 bases are TGCAGTGCTATGCCATGGGGGGACAGGGGAAACACC.

This clone occurred many times. The CDR3 extends 3 residues past the end of the read, so its final part is completed from the germline J gene. The chain recombines TRBV30 with TRBJ2-5, with 8 nucleotides matching TRBD1. Unmatched junction bases numbered 11, after V lost 0 bases and J lost 5 bases. The CDR3 totals 16 residues. CDR1 is GTSNPN, CDR2 SVGIG, per germline (reference sequence). CDR3 sequence: CAWSVWGQAFWETQYF. The sequenced CDR3 bases are TGTGCCTGGAGTGTATGGGGACAGGCTTTTTGGGAGACC.

This clone has ten or more counts. The read ends 3 residues before the CDR3 terminus; that terminus is restored from the germline J gene. The gene calls are TRBV7-2 and TRBJ1-1; 9 bases agree with TRBD1. This CDR3 region has 14 residues. V lost 5 bases and J lost 1; bases outside the gene matches: 2. Germline V lookup: CDR1 SGHTA, CDR2 FQGNSA. The DNA read from the CDR3 is TGTGCCAGCAGCAGGGACAGGGCGAACACTGAA. Protein product: CASSRDRANTE. The whole CDR3 protein reads CASSRDRANTEAFF.

This clone was counted ten times or more. The CDR3 goes on 3 residues after the read ends, and that part is filled in from the germline J gene. This chain joins TRBV18 and TRBJ2-7, with D perhaps TRBD1 (6 bases). The germline CDR1 and CDR2 sequences are KGHSH and LQKENI. The V end was cut by 2 bases, the J end by 5 bases, with 13 bases between. The CDR3 is 14 residues long. The covered CDR3 bases are TGTGCCAGCTCACCATTTGGACAGATGGACGAG. Its protein is CASSPFGQMDE. The entire CDR3 reads CASSPFGQMDEQYF.

Notes on this clone: The CDR3 extends 3 residues past the end of the read, so its final part is completed from the germline J gene. The chain has TRBV7-6 and TRBJ1-2; D is ambiguous. The CDR3 totals 12 residues. Trimming took off 7 bases at V and 5 bases at J, with 11 bases between the two ends. CDR1 is SGHVS and CDR2 is FNYEAQ in the germline V gene. The sequenced CDR3 bases are TGTGCCAGCACCCCAAGGGTTTATGGC. It is translated as CASTPRVYG. The full CDR3 protein is CASTPRVYGYTF. The full variable domain, its missing parts supplied by reference TRBV7-6 and TRBJ1-2, is GAGVSQSPRYKVTKRGQDVALRCDPISGHVSLYWYRQALGQGPEFLTYFNYEAQQDKSGLPNDRFSAERPEGSISTLTIQRTEQRDSAMYRCASTPRVYGYTFGSGTRLTVV.

This clone was observed many times. Sequencing ends 3 residues short of the CDR3 end; the germline J gene provides the rest. The chain recombines TRBV20-1 with TRBJ2-7; 11 positions agree with TRBD1. J was trimmed by 3 bases and V by 3 bases; bases with no gene match: 7. This CDR3 comprises 15 residues. Germline loops: CDR1 DFQATT, CDR2 SNEGSKA (reference sequence). The DNA read from the CDR3 is TGCAGTGCTAGTGTCTGGACAGGGGGCATCTACGAG. This encodes CSASVWTGGIYE. The full CDR3 protein reads CSASVWTGGIYEQYF.

This clone appeared many times. The sequenced fragment ends 3 residues before the CDR3 boundary, so the rest is inferred from the germline J gene. This chain connects TRBV20-1 to TRBJ2-1, with a weak D call TRBD2 (7 bases). This CDR3 is 15 amino acids long. V lost 5 bases, J lost 0 bases, and 14 bases lay in between. Looked up from germline, CDR1 is DFQATT and CDR2 is SNEGSKA (reference sequence). This CDR3 reads CSAQGGVSSYNEQFF. The DNA read from the CDR3 is TGCAGTGCTCAAGGGGGGGTGAGCTCCTACAATGAG.

This clone was observed at least ten times. With the read ending 3 residues before the CDR3 end, the germline J gene is used to fill in that end. The chain couples TRBV5-4 to TRBJ1-1; 7 bases fit TRBD1. Germline lookup yields CDR1 SGHNT and CDR2 YYREEE (reference sequence). The CDR3 spans 15 residues. J lost 5 bases, V lost 4 bases, and 11 bases had no gene match. The CDR3 region is CASSPGQADRTEAFF. The sequenced CDR3 bases are TGTGCCAGCAGCCCCGGACAGGCTGATCGGACTGAA.

This clone was found many times. Read data end 3 residues before the CDR3 end; the end is taken from the germline J gene. The chain employs TRBV5-4 and TRBJ2-2; TRBD2 matches 13 bases. This CDR3 comprises 15 residues. The ends lost 7 bases at V and 1 base at J; junction bases unmatched: 1. Germline assignment: CDR1 SGHNT and CDR2 YYREEE (reference sequence). CDR3 DNA, as far as it was read: TGTGCCAGCGGACTAGCGGGGGTGAACACCGGGGAG. Residues: CASGLAGVNTGE. The full CDR3 protein reads CASGLAGVNTGELFF.

This clone showed up many times. The read falls 3 residues short of the CDR3 end, and the missing part is taken from the germline J gene. The V gene is TRBV30, the J gene TRBJ1-1; no reliable D call. The CDR3 totals 14 residues. Germline V gene lookup returns CDR1 GTSNPN and CDR2 SVGIG (reference sequence). V lost 1 base, J lost 4 bases, and 13 bases lay in between. The sequenced part of the CDR3 DNA is TGTGCCTGGAGTGAGGGCATCGGCACCACTGAA. This translates into CAWSEGIGTTE. The full CDR3 reads CAWSEGIGTTEAFF.

This clone was observed at least ten times. The read ends 3 residues shy of where the CDR3 ends; the end is completed using the germline J gene. The chain recombines TRBV12-3 or TRBV12-4 with TRBJ1-6; D is unresolved. The V and J ends lost 8 bases and 0 bases respectively, with 14 bases between them. CDR3 length: 16 amino acids. CDR3 DNA, as far as it was read: TGTGCCAGCCGACGAGCAGGTCGCTCCTATAATTCACCC. Translation: CASRRAGRSYNSP. The entire CDR3 reads CASRRAGRSYNSPLHF.

This clone was observed many times. The sequenced fragment ends 3 residues before the CDR3 boundary, so the rest is inferred from the germline J gene. The chain employs TRBV7-2 and TRBJ2-3; no clear D. Germline CDR1 is SGHTA and CDR2 is FQGNSA. V lost 1 base and J 5 bases, leaving 10 bases between the germline ends. The CDR3 contains 14 residues. The CDR3 bases that were read are TGTGCCAGCAGCTTAGAGAAGCTGGTAGATACG. This translates into CASSLEKLVDT. The whole CDR3 reads CASSLEKLVDTQYF. Looking up the rest from reference TRBV7-2 and TRBJ2-3 gives the full variable domain: GAGVSQSPSNKVTEKGKDVELRCDPISGHTALYWYRQSLGQGLEFLIYFQGNSAPDKSGLPSDRFSAERTGGSVSTLTIQRTQQEDSAVYLCASSLEKLVDTQYFGPGTRLTVL.

This clone occurred many times. The CDR3 end is not reached by the read, which stops 3 residues before it; the germline J gene fills it in. The genes are TRBV2 and TRBJ2-7, with D tentatively TRBD1 (5 bases). The germline V and J ends were trimmed by 4 bases and 4 bases, with 14 bases remaining between them. Germline V gene sequence: CDR1 SNHLY, CDR2 FYNNEI. The CDR3 contains 14 residues. CDR3 sequence reads: CASSVQGRAYEQYF. The CDR3 DNA, read in part, is TGTGCCAGCAGTGTTCAAGGCAGGGCTTACGAG.

This clone was recorded at least ten times. The CDR3 DNA, read in part, is TGTGCCAGCAGTCCCGGGACAAGCTCCTACAATGAG. Its translation is CASSPGTSSYNE. The full CDR3 sequence reads CASSPGTSSYNEQFF. The gene calls are TRBV6-2 or TRBV6-3 and TRBJ2-1; a possible D gene is TRBD1 (6 bases). Read data end 3 residues before the CDR3 end; the end is taken from the germline J gene. This CDR3 is 15 amino acids long. Germline lookup yields CDR1 MNHEY and CDR2 SVGEGT. The V end lost 5 bases, the J end lost 0 bases, and 11 bases lay between the germline ends.

This clone came up a few times. The read is 3 residues too short to cover the CDR3 end, so that end is filled in from the germline J gene. V and J are TRBV13 and TRBJ2-5; TRBD2 matches at 8 bases. The CDR3 consists of 17 residues. Germline CDR1 is PRHDT and CDR2 is FYEKMQ (reference sequence). After removal of 5 bases from V and 7 bases from J, the junction contained 18 bases not matched to a gene. The part of the CDR3 DNA that was read is TGTGCCAGCAGCCCGACATTGGGACTCGCCCGGGAGGGGACC. It is translated as CASSPTLGLAREGT. The whole CDR3 sequence is CASSPTLGLAREGTQYF.

At least ten counts were recorded for this clone. The CDR3 end falls 3 residues outside the read, so it is completed with the germline J gene. This chain uses TRBV11-2 with TRBJ2-5; D is ambiguous. The CDR3 loop spans 13 amino acids. Looked up from germline, CDR1 is SGHAT and CDR2 is FQNNGV. Trimming cost V 1 base and J 3 bases, with 6 bases left between them. The CDR3 bases that were read are TGTGCCAGCAGCTTAGGGTACAAAGAGACC. Its protein is CASSLGYKET. The whole CDR3 protein reads CASSLGYKETQYF.

The CDR3 bases that were read are TGTGCCAGCTCACCTCGACAGGGGGCGCTGAACACTGAA. Protein product: CASSPRQGALNTE. The whole CDR3 protein is CASSPRQGALNTEAFF. The chain joins TRBV18 to TRBJ1-1, with 10 bases fitting TRBD1. The read ends 3 residues before the CDR3 terminus; that terminus is restored from the germline J gene. In germline, CDR1 is KGHSH, CDR2 LQKENI. Trimming took 3 bases from V and 0 from J; bases not matched to a gene: 4. The CDR3 extends over 16 amino acids.

This clone was recorded many times. The read terminates 3 residues before the CDR3 end, so the remaining end is supplied by the germline J gene. The chain recombines TRBV5-6 with TRBJ2-7; weak D call: TRBD1 (5 bases). This CDR3 region has 14 residues. V lost 4 bases to trimming and J lost 4 bases, with 15 bases between them. From germline, CDR1 is SGHDT and CDR2 YYEEEE. The CDR3 DNA, read in part, is TGTGCCAGCAGCCGGGCGACGACAGAGTACGAG. It specifies CASSRATTEYE. Given in full, the CDR3 is CASSRATTEYEQYF.

In its sample, this clone was seen many times. Read data end 3 residues before the CDR3 end; the end is taken from the germline J gene. The chain couples TRBV5-4 to TRBJ2-4; 7 bases fit TRBD1. CDR1 is SGHNT, CDR2 YYREEE, per germline (reference sequence). V shed 4 bases and J 5 bases; nucleotides not matched to a gene: 6. The CDR3 is made up of 14 amino acids. CDR3 protein: CASSTGTDQNIQYF. The sequenced part of the CDR3 DNA is TGTGCCAGCAGCACAGGGACAGATCAAAACATT.

The sample holds many counts of this clone. The read stops 3 residues short of the end of the CDR3; the missing end is completed from the germline J gene. The chain recombines TRBV7-3 with TRBJ2-2; TRBD1 aligns across 9 bases. Germline V CDR1 and CDR2: SGHTA, FQGTGA. This CDR3 comprises 14 residues. This CDR3 is CASRQTGGNSPLFF. The sequenced CDR3 bases are TGTGCCAGCAGACAGACAGGGGGGAATTCACCG. The whole variable domain, remainder taken from reference TRBV7-3 and TRBJ2-2, is GAGVSQTPSNKVTEKGKYVELRCDPISGHTALYWYRQSLGQGPEFLIYFQGTGAADDSGLPNDRFFAVRPEGSVSTLKIQRTERGDSAVYLCASRQTGGNSPLFFGEGSRLTVL.

By sample fraction, this clone is medium-sized. The read comes to an end 3 residues before the CDR3 does, leaving the germline J gene to fill in the end. V usage is TRBV7-6 and J usage is TRBJ2-7; 9 bases align to TRBD1. V lost 0 bases and J lost 4; bases outside the gene matches: 4. Germline values: CDR1 SGHVS, CDR2 FNYEAQ. The CDR3 contains 15 residues. This CDR3 reads CASSLAGTGIYEQYF. CDR3 bases read: TGTGCCAGCAGCTTAGCAGGGACAGGGATTTACGAG.